The T cell receptor beta chain under discussion was sequenced for a study of T cell repertoires in cytomegalovirus infection. Study in general: An indication of both CMV infection and matching HLA type came from public TCR beta signatures. The study, taken as a whole, reports: Adding up the frequency of public TCR beta families identified people who carried CMV plus the relevant HLA. HLA-C-restricted CMV-specific TCR beta clonotypes were dominant in the ex vivo response.

CDR1 is SGHKS, CDR2 YYEKEE, per germline (reference sequence). This CDR3 spans 15 amino acids. V dropped 6 bases and J dropped 2; count of bases not matched to a gene: 6. A single record per CDR3 protein comes from TCRdb applying MiXCR to the reads. The sample holds almost 90,000 distinct CDR3 sequences, 25% to 30% seen once. This clonotype showed up many times. Its antigen is still unknown. The TCR comes from a human donor in good health (CMV status not recorded). Some clones in this sample may be carry-over from other donors' samples. The sequenced sample was CD8+ T cells from cultured PBMCs, obtained from culture after CMV antigen stimulation. J is TRBJ2-1 and V is TRBV5-5; 9 nucleotides match TRBD1. CDR3 bases: TGTGCCAGCATTGGGGACAGGGTCACCTACAATGAGCAGTTCTTC. Translating it yields CASIGDRVTYNEQFF.